These 4 T cell receptor beta chains originate from one sample sequenced in a study of Graves' ophthalmopathy and Graves' hyperthyroidism. RNA transcripts were the template, and TCR beta CDR3 regions were amplified from them. The first-round RT-PCR employed HTBI primers together with the Qiagen OneStep RT-PCR kit. A multiplex PCR was then performed as the second round. Using its own MiXCR run on the multiplex PCR reads, TCRdb lists one record per CDR3 protein. This table has 1 million to 1.3 million distinct CDR3 sequences, about 36% appearing once. Sequencing was carried out using peripheral blood or thyroid tissue (not recorded which). These receptors all stem from an adult man with Graves' hyperthyroidism.

This clonotype was seen a few times. This chain links TRBV9 with TRBJ2-7, with TRBD2 matching 8 bases. This CDR3 comprises 15 residues. V was pared by 3 bases and J by 0 bases, with 5 bases of the junction left unmatched. Germline V gene sequence: CDR1 SGDLS, CDR2 YYNGEE. CDR3 sequence reads: CASSAGGQVSYEQYF. In DNA, the CDR3 is TGTGCCAGCAGCGCGGGGGGGCAGGTCTCCTACGAGCAGTACTTC.

This clonotype was seen many times. The chain couples TRBV7-2 to TRBJ2-7; D ambiguous. The CDR3 spans 16 residues. V lost 1 base to trimming and J lost 3 bases, with 16 bases between them. Germline V gene data show CDR1 as SGHTA and CDR2 as FQGNSA. Here the CDR3 reads CASSLVPLPIGYEQYF. The DNA of the CDR3 is TGTGCCAGCAGCTTAGTTCCTCTACCCATTGGCTACGAGCAGTACTTC.

This clonotype was picked up many times. V usage is TRBV2 and J usage is TRBJ2-7; a weak D match, TRBD2 (6 bases). The V gene's germline CDR1 is SNHLY and CDR2 FYNNEI. The CDR3 runs 14 residues. V lost 5 bases and J lost 3, with 14 bases in between. The CDR3 DNA follows: TGTGCCAGCAGTACCGGGACTGAACTCTACGAGCAGTACTTC. It encodes CASSTGTELYEQYF. Using reference TRBV2 and TRBJ2-7 for the parts outside the CDR3, the full variable domain is EPEVTQTPSHQVTQMGQEVILRCVPISNHLYFYWYRQILGQKVEFLVSFYNNEISEKSEIFDDQFSVERPDGSNFTLKIRSTKLEDSAMYFCASSTGTELYEQYFGPGTRLTVT.

V gene TRBV7-9 combines with J gene TRBJ1-6; D is undetermined. V shed 5 bases and J shed 0 bases, with 11 bases lying between them. The CDR3 is 16 amino acids. Germline loops: CDR1 SEHNR, CDR2 FQNEAQ (reference sequence). CDR3 loop: CASSPIAGSYNSPLHF. CDR3 bases: TGTGCCAGCAGCCCCATCGCGGGCTCCTATAATTCACCCCTCCACTTT. The whole variable domain, remainder taken from reference TRBV7-9 and TRBJ1-6, is DTGVSQNPRHKITKRGQNVTFRCDPISEHNRLYWYRQTLGQGPEFLTYFQNEAQLEKSRLLSDRFSAERPKGSFSTLEIQRTEQGDSAMYLCASSPIAGSYNSPLHFGNGTRLTVT.